The 28 T cell receptor beta chains below all came from one sample that was sequenced in a study of CD8+ T cells in alopecia areata. cDNA serving as the sequencing template came from extracted, reverse transcribed RNA. Assay used: immunoSEQ multiplex PCR; TCRdb lists only in-frame clones, some missing. The data show 150,000 or so clones, roughly 62% seen once. The sample here was CD4+ T cells sorted from blood, taken at week 0. These receptors all come from a human donor with alopecia areata.

This clone was counted between two and nine times. The chain uses TRBV29-1 and TRBJ2-7, with D maybe TRBD2 (5 bases). V was clipped by 5 bases and J by 1 base, with 9 bases between them. The CDR3 runs 12 residues. Germline V CDR1 and CDR2: SQVTM, ANQGSEA. The CDR3: CSVREGSYEQYF. The DNA of the CDR3 is TGCAGCGTTCGAGAGGGTTCCTACGAGCAGTACTTC.

This clone was observed a single time. The V and J genes are TRBV2 and TRBJ1-5; TRBD1 matches at 8 bases. J was trimmed by 5 bases and V by 6 bases; bases with no gene match: 6. The CDR3 spans 14 residues. CDR1 is SNHLY and CDR2 is FYNNEI in the germline V gene. As DNA, the CDR3 is TGTGCCAGCAGCCGAGACAGGGGCGATCAGCCCCAGCATTTT. It encodes CASSRDRGDQPQHF.

The chain uses TRBV4-1 and TRBJ2-1; the D gene is possibly TRBD2 (6 bases). Trimming removed 3 bases from V and 10 bases from J, with 16 bases in between. CDR3 size: 14 residues. Looked up from germline, CDR1 is MGHRA and CDR2 is YSYEKL. CDR3 region: CASSHPSGEYEQFF. The DNA for the CDR3 is TGCGCCAGCAGCCACCCCTCGGGAGAGTACGAGCAGTTCTTC.

This sequence joins TRBV5-1 and TRBJ2-7; 11 bases fit TRBD1. The CDR3 is made up of 14 amino acids. Germline V gives CDR1 SGHRS, CDR2 YFSETQ. Trimming removed 4 bases from V and 4 bases from J; junction bases left unmatched: 4. This CDR3 is CASSGGDRGYEQYF. The DNA for the CDR3 is TGCGCCAGCAGCGGTGGGGACAGGGGGTACGAGCAGTACTTC. The full variable domain, in which reference TRBV5-1 and TRBJ2-7 provide the parts outside the CDR3, is KAGVTQTPRYLIKTRGQQVTLSCSPISGHRSVSWYQQTPGQGLQFLFEYFSETQRNKGNFPGRFSGRQFSNSRSEMNVSTLELGDSALYLCASSGGDRGYEQYFGPGTRLTVT.

The V call is TRBV27, the J call TRBJ2-4; D is possibly TRBD2 (5 bases). Trimming shortened V by 5 bases and J by 1 base, and 6 bases separated the two germline ends. This CDR3 is 13 amino acids long. CDR1 is MNHEY and CDR2 is SMNVEV in the germline V gene (reference sequence). The CDR3 sequence: CASSTSAKNIQYF. The CDR3 DNA sequence: TGTGCCAGCAGTACTAGTGCCAAAAACATTCAGTACTTC.

V and J are TRBV5-6 and TRBJ2-5, with D hard to call. Trimming pared 2 bases from V and 2 bases from J, leaving 7 bases between. The CDR3 has 13 residues. Germline CDR1 SGHDT, CDR2 YYEEEE. CDR3 bases: TGTGCCAGCAGCTTCATAGAGCAAGAGACCCAGTACTTC. Encoded protein: CASSFIEQETQYF.

This clone was recorded a few times. The chain is built from TRBV10-3 and TRBJ1-2; D perhaps matches TRBD1 (6 bases). The CDR3 spans 13 residues. CDR1 ENHRY and CDR2 SYGVKD come from the germline V gene. Trimming took off 5 bases at V and 6 bases at J, with 13 bases between the two ends. CDR3 loop: CAISQGKGDGYTF. In DNA, the CDR3 is TGTGCCATCAGTCAGGGGAAGGGAGATGGCTACACCTTC.

This clone has a handful of counts. J is TRBJ1-5 and V is TRBV30; D is perhaps TRBD1 (6 bases). Germline CDR1 GTSNPN, CDR2 SVGIG (reference sequence). This CDR3 region has 15 residues. V lost 0 bases and J 7 bases, leaving 16 bases between the germline ends. Written as DNA, the CDR3 is TGTGCCTGGAGTGTACGTTGGGGGGCGGGACAGCCCCAGCATTTT. Residues: CAWSVRWGAGQPQHF.

The sample holds a few counts of this clone. The chain links TRBV7-2 to TRBJ1-1; tentatively, D is TRBD1 (5 bases). Per the germline V gene, CDR1 is SGHTA and CDR2 is FQGNSA. The CDR3 loop spans 14 amino acids. V gave up 5 bases and J gave up 4 bases, with 14 bases separating them. The DNA of the CDR3 is TGTGCCAGCAGCGCGGGGGGTTCGGGCACTGAAGCTTTCTTT. Translation: CASSAGGSGTEAFF.

The chain employs TRBV6-5 and TRBJ2-7; 10 bases agree with TRBD1. J was trimmed by 5 bases and V by 0 bases; bases with no gene match: 7. The CDR3 contains 16 residues. Per germline, CDR1 MNHEY and CDR2 SVGAGI. CDR3 region: CASSYSKGQGFHEQYF. The CDR3, as DNA: TGTGCCAGCAGTTACTCGAAGGGACAGGGGTTCCACGAGCAGTACTTC.

The chain has TRBV4-3 and TRBJ2-7; TRBD1 agrees at 9 bases. After removal of 1 base from V and 4 bases from J, the junction contained 5 bases not matched to a gene. The CDR3 loop spans 15 amino acids. Per the germline V gene, CDR1 is LGHNA and CDR2 is YSLEER. The CDR3 DNA reads as TGCGCCAGCAGCCAAGGGAGGGGACAGGGTTACGAGCAGTACTTC. It specifies CASSQGRGQGYEQYF.

This clone was picked up a small number of times. V usage is TRBV15 and J usage is TRBJ2-2; D ambiguous. Germline values: CDR1 LNHNV, CDR2 YYDKDF (reference sequence). V shed 0 bases and J shed 6 bases, with 11 bases lying between them. There are 15 residues in the CDR3. CDR3 residues: CATSREGKGSGELFF. The CDR3 DNA reads TGTGCCACCAGCAGAGAGGGGAAAGGGTCCGGGGAGCTGTTTTTT.

This clone has a handful of counts. This chain connects TRBV30 to TRBJ2-7; TRBD1 aligns across 10 bases. Germline CDR1 and CDR2: GTSNPN and SVGIG (reference sequence). Trimming at V came to 3 bases and at J to 4 bases, leaving 6 bases not matched to a gene. CDR3 size: 14 residues. The CDR3 DNA sequence: TGTGCCTGGAGCGCGGGACAGGGGAATTACGAGCAGTACTTC. This sequence encodes CAWSAGQGNYEQYF.

This chain links TRBV4-3 with TRBJ1-4; a possible D gene is TRBD1 (6 bases). Germline-derived CDR1 and CDR2 are LGHNA and YSLEER. CDR3 length: 16 amino acids. Trimming left V 4 bases short and J 3 bases short, with 15 bases between. For the CDR3, the DNA is TGCGCCAGCAGCCTAGAGGGGGGCTCATCTAATGAAAAACTGTTTTTT. It translates to CASSLEGGSSNEKLFF.

DNA for the CDR3: TGTGCCAGCTCCGAGGGACAGGCCAAAGTGGTGAACACTGAAGCTTTCTTT. Translated, it gives CASSEGQAKVVNTEAFF. The gene calls are TRBV27 and TRBJ1-1, with 8 bases lining up with TRBD1. Germline values: CDR1 MNHEY, CDR2 SMNVEV (reference sequence). V dropped 8 bases and J dropped 0; count of bases not matched to a gene: 14. This CDR3 spans 17 amino acids.

The rearrangement links TRBV6-1 to TRBJ1-6, with 7 bases aligning to TRBD1. The CDR3 extends over 15 amino acids. Germline CDR1 MNHNS, CDR2 SASEGT. Germline trimming cut 0 bases from V and 7 bases from J; bases unmatched to any gene: 3. DNA of the CDR3: TGTGCCAGCAGTGAAGCCACGACAGGGAATTCACCCCTCCACTTT. Amino acids: CASSEATTGNSPLHF.

This chain links TRBV7-9 with TRBJ1-2; tentatively, D is TRBD1 (6 bases). V was cut by 0 bases and J by 6 bases, with 11 bases left in between. The germline V gene has CDR1 SEHNR and CDR2 FQNEAQ (reference sequence). This CDR3 contains 14 residues. The CDR3 sequence: CASSLAGTHDGYTF. The CDR3 DNA reads TGTGCCAGCAGCTTAGCCGGGACACACGATGGCTACACCTTC. Using reference TRBV7-9 and TRBJ1-2 for the parts outside the CDR3, the full variable domain is DTGVSQNPRHKITKRGQNVTFRCDPISEHNRLYWYRQTLGQGPEFLTYFQNEAQLEKSRLLSDRFSAERPKGSFSTLEIQRTEQGDSAMYLCASSLAGTHDGYTFGSGTRLTVV.

The gene calls are TRBV7-9 and TRBJ1-1; 10 nucleotides line up with TRBD1. V was clipped by 5 bases and J by 10 bases; unmatched bases: 10. CDR3 size: 14 residues. CDR1 and CDR2 from the germline V gene are SEHNR and FQNEAQ (reference sequence). For the CDR3, the DNA is TGTGCCAGCAGCGCCGGGACAGGGGACTTTGGAGCTTTCTTT. Amino acids: CASSAGTGDFGAFF.

The rearrangement joins TRBV10-3 to TRBJ2-1; D not resolved. V lost 2 bases to trimming and J lost 9 bases, with 14 bases between them. This CDR3 has 14 residues. Germline V gene data show CDR1 as ENHRY and CDR2 as SYGVKD. The CDR3 DNA sequence: TGTGCCATCAGTGAGCCCTTAATCTATACTGAGCAGTTCTTC. It yields the protein CAISEPLIYTEQFF.

V is TRBV30 and J is TRBJ2-3, with 7 bases aligning to TRBD1. The CDR3 consists of 12 residues. With 8 bases clipped from V and 5 bases from J, the junction kept 7 bases outside the gene matches. From germline, CDR1 is GTSNPN and CDR2 SVGIG (reference sequence). CDR3 nucleotides: TGTGCCAGGGGACAGAGGGGAGATACGCAGTATTTT. The encoded protein is CARGQRGDTQYF.

The sample holds a few counts of this clone. The J gene is TRBJ1-1, the V gene TRBV27; D is uncertain. Germline CDR1 reads MNHEY; CDR2 reads SMNVEV (reference sequence). CDR3 length: 13 amino acids. V was trimmed by 1 base and J by 2 bases, leaving 5 bases between them. The CDR3 is CASSLLGNTEAFF. DNA of the CDR3: TGTGCCAGCAGTTTATTGGGAAACACTGAAGCTTTCTTT.

J is TRBJ1-4 and V is TRBV7-2; a possible D gene is TRBD1 (6 bases). The CDR3 length is 16 residues. Germline V gene data show CDR1 as SGHTA and CDR2 as FQGNSA. Trimming shortened V by 5 bases and J by 0 bases, and 13 bases separated the two germline ends. CDR3 nucleotides: TGTGCCAGCAGCCCAGGACAGAAGTCAACTAATGAAAAACTGTTTTTT. Translation: CASSPGQKSTNEKLFF. The full variable domain, completed using reference TRBV7-2 and TRBJ1-4, is GAGVSQSPSNKVTEKGKDVELRCDPISGHTALYWYRQSLGQGLEFLIYFQGNSAPDKSGLPSDRFSAERTGGSVSTLTIQRTQQEDSAVYLCASSPGQKSTNEKLFFGSGTQLSVL.

This clone showed up just a few times. J is TRBJ1-1 and V is TRBV7-9; D is unclear. This CDR3 is built from 11 residues. From germline, CDR1 is SEHNR and CDR2 FQNEAQ (reference sequence). The ends were cut back, 8 bases at V and 2 bases at J, with 6 bases in the middle. For the CDR3, the DNA is TGTGCCAGCGGTATAAACACTGAAGCTTTCTTT. Translated, it gives CASGINTEAFF.

The chain carries TRBV30 and TRBJ2-6; no clear D gene. Germline loops: CDR1 GTSNPN, CDR2 SVGIG (reference sequence). V was trimmed by 5 bases and J by 3 bases, leaving 8 bases between them. This CDR3 comprises 13 residues. The CDR3 region is CAWAVGGANVLTF. In nucleotides, the CDR3 is TGTGCCTGGGCAGTCGGTGGGGCCAACGTCCTGACTTTC.

The genes are TRBV28 and TRBJ2-3, with 10 bases lining up with TRBD2. Germline V gene lookup returns CDR1 MDHEN and CDR2 SYDVKM. The CDR3 spans 14 residues. V gave up 8 bases and J gave up 5 bases; unmatched junction bases: 7. CDR3 nucleotide sequence: TGTGCCAGCGGAGCGGGGGGGATGGTAGATACGCAGTATTTT. Translating gives CASGAGGMVDTQYF.

The rearrangement joins TRBV29-1 to TRBJ2-1, with TRBD2 identical over 8 bases. The germline CDR1 and CDR2 sequences are SQVTM and ANQGSEA. This CDR3 contains 10 residues. With V trimmed by 7 bases and J by 10 bases, 3 bases remained unmatched. The CDR3 protein is CSAVAGEQFF. The CDR3 DNA follows: TGCAGCGCCGTAGCGGGGGAGCAGTTCTTC.

The sample holds many counts of this clone. The chain combines TRBV7-9 with TRBJ2-7; tentatively, D is TRBD1 or TRBD2 (5 bases each). CDR3 length: 13 amino acids. Trimming pared 3 bases from V and 4 bases from J, leaving 10 bases between. Germline CDR1 and CDR2: SEHNR and FQNEAQ (reference sequence). The CDR3 protein is CASSFGKGYEQYF. CDR3 bases: TGTGCCAGCAGCTTCGGGAAGGGGTACGAGCAGTACTTC.

The chain recombines TRBV29-1 with TRBJ1-5; D possibly corresponds to TRBD1 (5 bases). V lost 7 bases and J lost 5, with 15 bases in between. The CDR3 is 13 residues long. CDR1 SQVTM and CDR2 ANQGSEA come from the germline V gene. CDR3 coding DNA: TGCAGCGCCGGAGGGGCGGGAGATCAGCCCCAGCATTTT. Amino acids: CSAGGAGDQPQHF.